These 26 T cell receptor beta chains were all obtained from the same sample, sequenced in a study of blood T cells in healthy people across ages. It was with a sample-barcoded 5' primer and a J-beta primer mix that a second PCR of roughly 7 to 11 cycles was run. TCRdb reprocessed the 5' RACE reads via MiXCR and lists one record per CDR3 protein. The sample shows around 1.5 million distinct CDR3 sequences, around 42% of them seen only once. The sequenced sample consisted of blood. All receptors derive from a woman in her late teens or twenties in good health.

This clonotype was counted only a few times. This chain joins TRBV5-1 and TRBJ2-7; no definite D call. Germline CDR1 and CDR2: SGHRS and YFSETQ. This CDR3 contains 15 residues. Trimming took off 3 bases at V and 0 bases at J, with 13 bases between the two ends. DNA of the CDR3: TGCGCCAGCAGCTCAAAGGAAACCAGCTCCTACGAGCAGTACTTC. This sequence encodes CASSSKETSSYEQYF.

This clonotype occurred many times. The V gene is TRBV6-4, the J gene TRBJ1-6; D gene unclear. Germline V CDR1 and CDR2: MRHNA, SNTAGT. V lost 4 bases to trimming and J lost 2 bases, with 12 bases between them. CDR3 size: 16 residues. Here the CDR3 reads CASSAPRLPYNSPLHF. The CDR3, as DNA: TGTGCCAGCAGTGCCCCACGGTTACCCTATAATTCACCCCTCCACTTT.

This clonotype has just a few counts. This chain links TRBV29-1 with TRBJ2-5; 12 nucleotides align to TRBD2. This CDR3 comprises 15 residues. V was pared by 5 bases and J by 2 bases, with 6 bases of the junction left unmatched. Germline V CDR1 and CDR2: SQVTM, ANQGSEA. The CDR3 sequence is CSVLPSGRVQETQYF. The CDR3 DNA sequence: TGCAGCGTTCTGCCTAGCGGGAGGGTACAAGAGACCCAGTACTTC.

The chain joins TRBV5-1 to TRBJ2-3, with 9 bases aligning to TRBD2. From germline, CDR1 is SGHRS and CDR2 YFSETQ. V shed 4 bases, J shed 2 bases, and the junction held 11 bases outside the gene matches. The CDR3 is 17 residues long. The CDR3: CASSGMTSGSPTDTQYF. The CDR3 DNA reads TGCGCCAGCAGCGGAATGACTAGCGGAAGTCCCACAGATACGCAGTATTTT.

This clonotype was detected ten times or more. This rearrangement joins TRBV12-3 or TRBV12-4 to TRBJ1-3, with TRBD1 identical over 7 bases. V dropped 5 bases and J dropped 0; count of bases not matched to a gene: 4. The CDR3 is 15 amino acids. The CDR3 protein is CASSQTGSSGNTIYF. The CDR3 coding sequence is TGTGCCAGCAGTCAGACAGGGAGCTCTGGAAACACCATATATTTT.

CDR3 sequence (DNA): TGTGCCATCGGAGGGAGGGGTATGAACACTGAAGCTTTCTTT. It encodes CAIGGRGMNTEAFF. The chain combines TRBV10-3 with TRBJ1-1, with D perhaps TRBD1 (5 bases). The CDR3 spans 14 residues. Trimming took off 8 bases at V and 0 bases at J, with 13 bases between the two ends. The germline V gene encodes CDR1 ENHRY and CDR2 SYGVKD.

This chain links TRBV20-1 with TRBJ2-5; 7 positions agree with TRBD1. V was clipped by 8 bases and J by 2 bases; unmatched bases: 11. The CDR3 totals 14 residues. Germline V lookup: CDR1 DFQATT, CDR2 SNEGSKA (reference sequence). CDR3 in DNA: TGCAGTAATAAAACGGGACAGCCTCAAGAGACCCAGTACTTC. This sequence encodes CSNKTGQPQETQYF.

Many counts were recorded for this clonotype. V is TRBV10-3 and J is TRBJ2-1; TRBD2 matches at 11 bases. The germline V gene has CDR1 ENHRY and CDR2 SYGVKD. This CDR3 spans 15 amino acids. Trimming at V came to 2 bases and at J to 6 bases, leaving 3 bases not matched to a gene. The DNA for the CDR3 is TGTGCCATCAGTGAGCCTAGCGGGGGGCTCAATGAGCAGTTCTTC. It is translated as CAISEPSGGLNEQFF.

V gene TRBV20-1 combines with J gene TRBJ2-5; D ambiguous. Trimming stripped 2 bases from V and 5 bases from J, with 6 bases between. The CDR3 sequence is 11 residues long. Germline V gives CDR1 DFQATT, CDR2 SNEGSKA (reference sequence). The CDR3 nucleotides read TGCAGTGCTAGATCGGTGGAGACCCAGTACTTC. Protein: CSARSVETQYF.

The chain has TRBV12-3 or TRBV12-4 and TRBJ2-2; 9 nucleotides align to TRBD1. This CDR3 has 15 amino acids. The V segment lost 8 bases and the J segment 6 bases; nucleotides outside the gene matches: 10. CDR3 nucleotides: TGTGCCAGCGGCCCTTCCCGACAGGGGGCCGGGGAGCTGTTTTTT. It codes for CASGPSRQGAGELFF.

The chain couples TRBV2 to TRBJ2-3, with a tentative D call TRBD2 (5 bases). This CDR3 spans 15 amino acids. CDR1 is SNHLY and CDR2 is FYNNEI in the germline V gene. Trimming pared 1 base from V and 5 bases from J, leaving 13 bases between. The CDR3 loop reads CASSEGRHGVDTQYF. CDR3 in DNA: TGTGCCAGCAGTGAAGGGAGGCATGGCGTAGATACGCAGTATTTT.

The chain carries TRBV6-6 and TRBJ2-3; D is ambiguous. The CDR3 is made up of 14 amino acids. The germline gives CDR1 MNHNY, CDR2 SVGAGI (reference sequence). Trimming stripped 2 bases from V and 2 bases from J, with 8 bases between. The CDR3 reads CASSYLGFTDTQYF. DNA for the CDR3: TGTGCCAGCAGTTACCTAGGGTTCACAGATACGCAGTATTTT.

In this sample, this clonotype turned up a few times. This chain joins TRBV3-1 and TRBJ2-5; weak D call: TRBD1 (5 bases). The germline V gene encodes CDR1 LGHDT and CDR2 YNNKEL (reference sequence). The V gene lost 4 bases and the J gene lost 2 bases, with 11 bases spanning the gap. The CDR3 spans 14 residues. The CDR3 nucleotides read TGTGCCAGCAGCCGTCTAGGGGAACAAGAGACCCAGTACTTC. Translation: CASSRLGEQETQYF.

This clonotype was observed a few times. CDR3 residues: CASSPGLAGVKSDEQYF. The CDR3 nucleotides are TGTGCCAGCAGCCCGGGACTAGCGGGAGTAAAATCGGACGAGCAGTACTTC. V gene TRBV7-9 combines with J gene TRBJ2-7; TRBD2 matches at 14 bases. Looked up from germline, CDR1 is SEHNR and CDR2 is FQNEAQ (reference sequence). V dropped 5 bases and J dropped 5; count of bases not matched to a gene: 11. CDR3 length: 17 residues.

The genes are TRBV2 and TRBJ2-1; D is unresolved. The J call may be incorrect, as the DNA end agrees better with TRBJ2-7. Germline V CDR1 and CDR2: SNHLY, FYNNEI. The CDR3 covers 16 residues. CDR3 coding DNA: TGTGCCAGCAGTTTAGACCGACCCAGCTCCTACAATGAGCAGTACTTC. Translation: CASSLDRPSSYNEQYF.

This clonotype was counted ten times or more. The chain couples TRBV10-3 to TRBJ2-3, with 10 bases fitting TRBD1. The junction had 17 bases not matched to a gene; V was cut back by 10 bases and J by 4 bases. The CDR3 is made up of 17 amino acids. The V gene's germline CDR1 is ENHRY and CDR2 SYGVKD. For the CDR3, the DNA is TGTGCCACCCAAAATCCTCGTCGGGACAGGGGAGCAGATACGCAGTATTTT. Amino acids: CATQNPRRDRGADTQYF.

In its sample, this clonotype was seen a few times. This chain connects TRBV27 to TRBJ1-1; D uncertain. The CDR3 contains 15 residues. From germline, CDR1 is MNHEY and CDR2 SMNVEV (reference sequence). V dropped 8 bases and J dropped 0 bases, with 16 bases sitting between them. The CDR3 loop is CASAQDRLLNTEAFF. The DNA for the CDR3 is TGTGCCAGCGCCCAGGACCGGCTATTGAACACTGAAGCTTTCTTT.

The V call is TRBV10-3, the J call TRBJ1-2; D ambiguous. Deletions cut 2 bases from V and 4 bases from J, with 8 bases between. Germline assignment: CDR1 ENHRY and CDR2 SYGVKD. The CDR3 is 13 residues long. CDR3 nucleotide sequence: TGTGCCATCAGTGAGGGCGTCTTCTATGGCTACACCTTC. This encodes CAISEGVFYGYTF.

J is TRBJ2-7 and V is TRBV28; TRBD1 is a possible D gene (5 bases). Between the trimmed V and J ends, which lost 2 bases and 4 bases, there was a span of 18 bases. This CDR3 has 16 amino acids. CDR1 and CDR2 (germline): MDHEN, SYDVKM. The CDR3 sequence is CASSLNKGLIVYEQYF. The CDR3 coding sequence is TGTGCCAGCAGTTTAAACAAGGGGCTTATCGTATACGAGCAGTACTTC.

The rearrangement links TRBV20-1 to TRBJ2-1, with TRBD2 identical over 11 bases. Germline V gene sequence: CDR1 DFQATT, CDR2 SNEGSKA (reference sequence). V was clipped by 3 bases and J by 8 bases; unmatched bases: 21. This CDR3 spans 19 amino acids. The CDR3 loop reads CSARGPLAGGNSIMDEQFF. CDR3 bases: TGCAGTGCTAGGGGGCCCCTAGCGGGAGGCAACAGTATCATGGATGAGCAGTTCTTC.

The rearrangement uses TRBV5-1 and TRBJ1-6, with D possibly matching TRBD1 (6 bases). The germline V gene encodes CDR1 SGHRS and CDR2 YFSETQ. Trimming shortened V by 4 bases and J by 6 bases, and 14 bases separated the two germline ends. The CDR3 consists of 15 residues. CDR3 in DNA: TGCGCCAGCAGCACTGACGGACAGCGTAATTCACCCCTCCACTTT. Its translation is CASSTDGQRNSPLHF.

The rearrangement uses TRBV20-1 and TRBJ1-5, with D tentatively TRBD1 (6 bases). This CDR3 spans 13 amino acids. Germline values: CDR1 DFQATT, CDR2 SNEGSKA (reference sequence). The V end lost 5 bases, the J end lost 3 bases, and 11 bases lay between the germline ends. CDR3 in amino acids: CSALRQANQPQHF. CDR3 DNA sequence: TGCAGTGCTCTCCGACAGGCCAATCAGCCCCAGCATTTT.

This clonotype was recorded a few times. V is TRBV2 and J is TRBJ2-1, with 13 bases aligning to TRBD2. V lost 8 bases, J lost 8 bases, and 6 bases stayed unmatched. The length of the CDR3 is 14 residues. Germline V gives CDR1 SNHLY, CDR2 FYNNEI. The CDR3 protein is CASSTSGGKDEQFF. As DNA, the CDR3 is TGTGCCAGCTCGACTAGCGGGGGGAAGGATGAGCAGTTCTTC.

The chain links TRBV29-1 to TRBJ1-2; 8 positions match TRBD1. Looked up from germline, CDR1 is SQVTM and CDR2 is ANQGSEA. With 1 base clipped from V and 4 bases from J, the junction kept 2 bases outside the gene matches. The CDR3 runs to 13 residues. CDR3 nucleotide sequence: TGCAGCGTTGAAGGGACAGGGCTCTATGGCTACACCTTC. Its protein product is CSVEGTGLYGYTF.

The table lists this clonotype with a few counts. As DNA, the CDR3 is TGTGCCAGCAGCTTCACGAGTGCAGATACGCAGTATTTT. Its translation: CASSFTSADTQYF. The chain uses TRBV3-1 and TRBJ2-3; D not resolved. V gave up 5 bases and J gave up 4 bases, with 10 bases separating them. The CDR3 covers 13 residues. The germline V gene encodes CDR1 LGHDT and CDR2 YNNKEL (reference sequence).

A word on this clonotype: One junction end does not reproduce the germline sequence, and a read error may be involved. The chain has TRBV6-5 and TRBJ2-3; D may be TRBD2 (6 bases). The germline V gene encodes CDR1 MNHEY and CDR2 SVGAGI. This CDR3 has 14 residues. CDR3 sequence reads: CASSYEAGTDMQYF. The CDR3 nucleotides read TGTGCCAGCAGTTACGAAGCGGGCACAGATATGCAGTATTTT.